This T cell receptor (beta chain) was profiled in a study of cytomegalovirus exposure and HLA in healthy donors. The PCR made use of 60 Vbeta and 13 Jbeta primers. As handled by the study authors: In a later analysis, of tens of millions of unique beta chains, about 11 million appeared in at least two donors. Clones were read by immunoSEQ multiplex PCR, and TCRdb kept only the in-frame ones, dropping some. The V and J calls and clone size come from that table; D and trimming were worked out from the DNA. The sample lists about 120,000 clones, less than 10% occurring once. The sequenced sample consisted of PBMCs. The receptor was derived from a woman between 40 and 50 years old in good health and CMV-seropositive.

CDR3 sequence reads: CASSSSVGTSYNEQFF. CDR3 coding DNA: TGTGCCAGCAGTTCCTCCGTGGGGACATCCTACAATGAGCAGTTCTTC. The rearrangement links TRBV6-6 to TRBJ2-1, with D perhaps matching TRBD1 (6 bases). CDR1 MNHNY and CDR2 SVGAGI come from the germline V gene (reference sequence). The CDR3 has 16 amino acids. The germline V and J ends were trimmed by 4 bases and 1 base, with 14 bases remaining between them.